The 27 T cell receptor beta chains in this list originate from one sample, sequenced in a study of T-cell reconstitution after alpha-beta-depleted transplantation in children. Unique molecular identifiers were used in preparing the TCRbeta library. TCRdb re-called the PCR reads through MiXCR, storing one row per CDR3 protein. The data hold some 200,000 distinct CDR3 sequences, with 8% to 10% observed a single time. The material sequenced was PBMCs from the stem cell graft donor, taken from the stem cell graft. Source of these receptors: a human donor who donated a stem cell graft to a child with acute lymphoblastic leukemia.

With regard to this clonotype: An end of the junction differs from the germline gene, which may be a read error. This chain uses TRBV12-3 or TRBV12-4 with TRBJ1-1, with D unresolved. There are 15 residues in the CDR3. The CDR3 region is CASSLEGWGDTEAFF. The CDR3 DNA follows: TGTGCCAGCAGCTTAGAGGGATGGGGTGACACTGAAGCTTTCTTT.

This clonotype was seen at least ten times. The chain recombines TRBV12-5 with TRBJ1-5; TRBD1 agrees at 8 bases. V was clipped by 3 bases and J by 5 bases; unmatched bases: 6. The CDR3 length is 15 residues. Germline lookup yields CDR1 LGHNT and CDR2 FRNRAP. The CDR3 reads CASGLETGAYQPQHF. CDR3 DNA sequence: TGTGCTAGTGGTTTAGAGACAGGGGCTTATCAGCCCCAGCATTTT. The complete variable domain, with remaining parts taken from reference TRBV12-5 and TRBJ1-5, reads DARVTQTPRHKVTEMGQEVTMRCQPILGHNTVFWYRQTMMQGLELLAYFRNRAPLDDSGMPKDRFSAEMPDATLATLKIQPSEPRDSAVYFCASGLETGAYQPQHFGDGTRLSIL.

The DNA for the CDR3 is TGTGCCAGCAGTCCGGAGTGGGACAGCAGCTCCTACGAGCAGTACTTC. Translation: CASSPEWDSSSYEQYF. The V and J genes are TRBV6-5 and TRBJ2-7, with 7 bases aligning to TRBD1. Germline V lookup: CDR1 MNHEY, CDR2 SVGAGI. Trimming removed 5 bases from V and 0 bases from J; junction bases left unmatched: 10. This CDR3 spans 16 amino acids.

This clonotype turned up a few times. CDR3 coding DNA: TGCGCCAGCAGCTTGGACAGTAACGATGAGCAGTTCTTC. Amino acid sequence: CASSLDSNDEQFF. The V gene is TRBV5-1, the J gene TRBJ2-1, with unresolved D. Germline lookup yields CDR1 SGHRS and CDR2 YFSETQ. This CDR3 has 13 amino acids. V was cut by 0 bases and J by 8 bases, with 9 bases left in between.

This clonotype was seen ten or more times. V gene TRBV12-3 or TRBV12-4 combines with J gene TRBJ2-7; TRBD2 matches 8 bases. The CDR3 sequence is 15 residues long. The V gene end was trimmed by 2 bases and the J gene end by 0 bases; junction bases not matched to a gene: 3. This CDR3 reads CASSLRRGGSYEQYF. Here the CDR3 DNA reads TGTGCCAGCAGTTTAAGACGGGGGGGCTCCTACGAGCAGTACTTC.

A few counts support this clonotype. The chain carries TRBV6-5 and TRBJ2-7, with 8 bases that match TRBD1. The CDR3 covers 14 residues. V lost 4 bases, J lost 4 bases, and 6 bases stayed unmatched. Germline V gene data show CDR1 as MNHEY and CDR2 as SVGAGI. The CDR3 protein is CASSLQGGQYEQYF. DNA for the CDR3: TGTGCCAGCAGTTTACAGGGGGGACAGTACGAGCAGTACTTC.

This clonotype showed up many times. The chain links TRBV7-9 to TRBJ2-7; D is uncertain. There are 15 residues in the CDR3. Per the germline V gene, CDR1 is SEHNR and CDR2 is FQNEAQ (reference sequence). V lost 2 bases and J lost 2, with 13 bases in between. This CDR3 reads CASSLLAEGTYEQYF. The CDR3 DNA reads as TGTGCCAGCAGCTTACTGGCCGAAGGTACCTACGAGCAGTACTTC.

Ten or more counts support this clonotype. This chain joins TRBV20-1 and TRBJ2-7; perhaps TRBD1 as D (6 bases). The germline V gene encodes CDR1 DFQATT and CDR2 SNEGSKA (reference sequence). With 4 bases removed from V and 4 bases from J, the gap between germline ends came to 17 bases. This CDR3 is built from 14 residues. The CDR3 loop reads CSANRQAFPYEQYF. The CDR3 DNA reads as TGCAGTGCTAACCGACAGGCCTTCCCTTACGAGCAGTACTTC.

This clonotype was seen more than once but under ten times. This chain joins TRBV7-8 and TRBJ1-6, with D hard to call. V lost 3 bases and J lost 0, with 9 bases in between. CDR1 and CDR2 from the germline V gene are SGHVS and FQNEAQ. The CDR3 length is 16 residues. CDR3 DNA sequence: TGTGCCAGCAGCTTTCTCGGGAGCTCCTATAATTCACCCCTCCACTTT. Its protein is CASSFLGSSYNSPLHF.

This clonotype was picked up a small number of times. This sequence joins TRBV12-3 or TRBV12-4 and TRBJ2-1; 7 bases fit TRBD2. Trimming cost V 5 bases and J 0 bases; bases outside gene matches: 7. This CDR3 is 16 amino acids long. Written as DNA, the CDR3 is TGTGCCAGCAGTCCTAGCGGCGCGAGCTCCTACAATGAGCAGTTCTTC. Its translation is CASSPSGASSYNEQFF.

CDR3 amino acids: CASSLTSGKGTDTQYF. The DNA of the CDR3 is TGCGCCAGCAGCTTGACTAGCGGTAAAGGCACAGATACGCAGTATTTT. This chain joins TRBV5-1 and TRBJ2-3, with 8 bases fitting TRBD2. The germline V gene encodes CDR1 SGHRS and CDR2 YFSETQ. CDR3 length: 16 residues. V lost 1 base and J lost 1; bases outside the gene matches: 5.

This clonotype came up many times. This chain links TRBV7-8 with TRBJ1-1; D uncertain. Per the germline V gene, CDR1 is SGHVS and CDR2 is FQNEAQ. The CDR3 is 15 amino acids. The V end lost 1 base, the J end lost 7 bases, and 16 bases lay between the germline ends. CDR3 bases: TGTGCCAGCAGCTTAGTAGGGAGTTCCGCCTTTGAAGCTTTCTTT. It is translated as CASSLVGSSAFEAFF. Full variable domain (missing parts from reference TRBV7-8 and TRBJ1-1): GAGVSQSPRYKVAKRGQDVALRCDPISGHVSLFWYQQALGQGPEFLTYFQNEAQLDKSGLPSDRFFAERPEGSVSTLKIQRTQQEDSAVYLCASSLVGSSAFEAFFGQGTRLTVV.

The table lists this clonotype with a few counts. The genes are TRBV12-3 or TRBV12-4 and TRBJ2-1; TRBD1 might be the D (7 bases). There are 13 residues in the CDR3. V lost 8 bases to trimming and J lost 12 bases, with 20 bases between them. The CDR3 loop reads CASSGGGTARQFF. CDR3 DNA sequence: TGTGCCAGCTCTGGCGGAGGGACAGCCCGGCAGTTCTTC.

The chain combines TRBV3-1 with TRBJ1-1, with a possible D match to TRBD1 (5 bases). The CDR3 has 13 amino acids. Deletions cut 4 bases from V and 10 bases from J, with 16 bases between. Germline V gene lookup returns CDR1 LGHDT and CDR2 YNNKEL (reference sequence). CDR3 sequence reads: CASSLRQTVIAFF. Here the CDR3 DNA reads TGTGCCAGCAGCCTACGACAGACAGTGATAGCTTTCTTT.

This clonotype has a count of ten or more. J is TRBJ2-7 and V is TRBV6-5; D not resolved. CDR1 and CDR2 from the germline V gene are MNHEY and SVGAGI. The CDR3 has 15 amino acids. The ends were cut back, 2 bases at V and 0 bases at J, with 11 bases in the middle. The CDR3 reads CASSYGLASSYEQYF. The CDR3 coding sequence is TGTGCCAGCAGTTACGGGCTCGCTAGCTCCTACGAGCAGTACTTC.

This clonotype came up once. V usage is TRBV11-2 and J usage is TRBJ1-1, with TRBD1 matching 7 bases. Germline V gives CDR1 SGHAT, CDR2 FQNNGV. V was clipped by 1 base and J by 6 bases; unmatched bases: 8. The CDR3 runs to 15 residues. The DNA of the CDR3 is TGTGCCAGCAGCTTAGTTTTGACAGGGTCGTCTGAAGCTTTCTTT. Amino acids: CASSLVLTGSSEAFF.

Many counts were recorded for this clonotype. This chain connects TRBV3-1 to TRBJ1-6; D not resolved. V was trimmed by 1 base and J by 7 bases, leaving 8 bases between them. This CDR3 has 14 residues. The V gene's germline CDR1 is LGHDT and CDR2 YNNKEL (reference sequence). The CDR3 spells CASSQGTENSPLHF. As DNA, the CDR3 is TGTGCCAGCAGCCAAGGGACCGAGAATTCACCCCTCCACTTT.

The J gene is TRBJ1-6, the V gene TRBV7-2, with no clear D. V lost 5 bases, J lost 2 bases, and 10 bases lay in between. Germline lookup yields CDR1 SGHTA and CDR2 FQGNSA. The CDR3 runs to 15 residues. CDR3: CASSPREAYNSPLHF. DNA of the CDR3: TGTGCCAGCAGCCCTCGGGAAGCCTATAATTCACCCCTCCACTTT.

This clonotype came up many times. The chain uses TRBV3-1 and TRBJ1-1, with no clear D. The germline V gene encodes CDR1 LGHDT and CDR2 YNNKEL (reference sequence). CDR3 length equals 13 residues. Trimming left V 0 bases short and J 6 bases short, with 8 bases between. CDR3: CASSQDPLPEAFF. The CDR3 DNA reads TGTGCCAGCAGCCAAGACCCCCTCCCTGAAGCTTTCTTT.

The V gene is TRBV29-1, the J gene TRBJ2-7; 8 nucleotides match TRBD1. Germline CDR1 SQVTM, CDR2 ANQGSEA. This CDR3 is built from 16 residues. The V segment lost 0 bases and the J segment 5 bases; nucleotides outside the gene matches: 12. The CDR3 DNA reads TGCAGCGTTGAAGAGGGCAGGGGGCACCAAGGAGACGAGCAGTACTTC. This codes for CSVEEGRGHQGDEQYF.

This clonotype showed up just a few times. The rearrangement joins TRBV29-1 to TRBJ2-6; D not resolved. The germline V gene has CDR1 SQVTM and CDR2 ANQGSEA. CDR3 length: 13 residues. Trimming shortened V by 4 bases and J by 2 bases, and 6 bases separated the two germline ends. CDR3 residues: CSVGGTGANVLTF. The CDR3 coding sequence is TGCAGCGTTGGGGGAACTGGGGCCAACGTCCTGACTTTC.

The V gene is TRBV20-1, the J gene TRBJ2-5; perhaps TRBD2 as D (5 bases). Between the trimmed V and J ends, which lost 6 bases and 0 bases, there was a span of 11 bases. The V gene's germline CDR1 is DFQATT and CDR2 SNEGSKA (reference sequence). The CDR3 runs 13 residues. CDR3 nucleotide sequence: TGCAGTGCAGAGACGGGGAACCAAGAGACCCAGTACTTC. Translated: CSAETGNQETQYF.

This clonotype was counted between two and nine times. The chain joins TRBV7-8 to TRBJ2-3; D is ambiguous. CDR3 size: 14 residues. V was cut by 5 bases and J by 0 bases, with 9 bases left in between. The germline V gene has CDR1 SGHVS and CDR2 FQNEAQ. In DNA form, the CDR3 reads TGTGCCAGCAGCCCCGACACTAGCACAGATACGCAGTATTTT. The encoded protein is CASSPDTSTDTQYF.

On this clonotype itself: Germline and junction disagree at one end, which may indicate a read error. CDR3 region: CASSLQGTGNTLYF. The CDR3 DNA sequence: TGTGCCAGCAGTTTACAGGGGACTGGAAACACCTTATATTTT. This chain joins TRBV12-3 or TRBV12-4 and TRBJ1-3; D perhaps matches TRBD1 (6 bases). This CDR3 is 14 amino acids long.

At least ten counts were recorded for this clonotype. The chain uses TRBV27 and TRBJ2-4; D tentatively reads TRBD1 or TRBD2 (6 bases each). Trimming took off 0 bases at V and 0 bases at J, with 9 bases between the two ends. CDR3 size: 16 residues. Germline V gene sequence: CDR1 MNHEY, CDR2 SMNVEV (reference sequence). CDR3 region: CASSLSQGLAKNIQYF. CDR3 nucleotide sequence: TGTGCCAGCAGTTTATCACAGGGACTAGCCAAAAACATTCAGTACTTC.

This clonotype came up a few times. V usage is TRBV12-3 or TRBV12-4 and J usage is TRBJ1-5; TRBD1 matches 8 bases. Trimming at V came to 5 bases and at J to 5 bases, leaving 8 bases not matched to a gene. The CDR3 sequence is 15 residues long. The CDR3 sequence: CASSHGQGTYQPQHF. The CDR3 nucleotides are TGTGCCAGCAGTCACGGACAGGGAACGTATCAGCCCCAGCATTTT.

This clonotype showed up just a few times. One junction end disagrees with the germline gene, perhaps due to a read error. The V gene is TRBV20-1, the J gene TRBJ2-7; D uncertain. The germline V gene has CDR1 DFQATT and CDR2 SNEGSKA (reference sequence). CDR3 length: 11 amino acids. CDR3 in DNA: TGTTCGGCAGTACAAGACTACGAGCAGTACTTC. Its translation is CSAVQDYEQYF.